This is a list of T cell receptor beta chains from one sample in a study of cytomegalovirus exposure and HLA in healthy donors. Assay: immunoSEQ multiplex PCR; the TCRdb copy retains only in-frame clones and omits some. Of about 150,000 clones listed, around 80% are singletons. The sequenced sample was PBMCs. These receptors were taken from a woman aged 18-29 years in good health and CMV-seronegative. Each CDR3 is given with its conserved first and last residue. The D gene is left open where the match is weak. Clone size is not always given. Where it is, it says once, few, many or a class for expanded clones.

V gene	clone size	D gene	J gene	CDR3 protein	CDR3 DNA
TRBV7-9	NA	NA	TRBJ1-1	CASSYRGDTEAFF	TGTGCCAGCAGCTATCGAGGAGACACTGAAGCTTTCTTT
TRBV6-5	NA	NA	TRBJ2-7	CASSYSEGIYEQYF	TGTGCCAGCAGTTACTCGGAGGGCATCTACGAGCAGTACTTC
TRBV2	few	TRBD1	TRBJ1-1	CASSFLGGQKNTEAFF	TGTGCCAGCAGCTTTCTAGGGGGACAGAAGAACACTGAAGCTTTCTTT
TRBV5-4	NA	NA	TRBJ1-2	CASSPAVVSRGYTF	TGTGCCAGCAGCCCCGCTGTTGTATCGCGGGGCTACACCTTC
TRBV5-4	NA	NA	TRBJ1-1	CASSPATGENTEAFF	TGTGCCAGCAGCCCTGCGACAGGAGAGAACACTGAAGCTTTCTTT
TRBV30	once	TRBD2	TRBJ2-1	CARQGLAGSGSYNEQFF	TGTGCCCGCCAGGGACTAGCTGGCTCTGGCTCCTACAATGAGCAGTTCTTC
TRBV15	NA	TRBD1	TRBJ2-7	CATSRDRAYSYEQYF	TGTGCCACCAGCAGGGACAGGGCTTACTCCTACGAGCAGTACTTC
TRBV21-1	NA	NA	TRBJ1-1	CASRNRVGNTEAFF	TGTGCCAGCCGAAACAGGGTAGGGAACACTGAAGCTTTCTTT
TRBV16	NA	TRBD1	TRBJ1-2	CASSRGQGPQGGYTF	TGTGCCAGCAGCCGGGGACAGGGGCCCCAGGGTGGCTACACCTTC
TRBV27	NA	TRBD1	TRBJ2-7	CASRETGGYEQYF	TGTGCCAGCAGGGAGACAGGGGGCTACGAGCAGTACTTC
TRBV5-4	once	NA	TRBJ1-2	CASSLWENYGYTF	TGTGCCAGCAGCTTGTGGGAGAACTATGGCTACACCTTC
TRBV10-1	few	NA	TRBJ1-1	CASSVNRAAEAFF	TGCGCCAGCAGTGTGAACAGGGCGGCTGAAGCTTTCTTT